This TCR beta chain was captured by sequencing in a study of T cell changes during pregnancy in multiple sclerosis. The protocol was immunoSEQ multiplex PCR, while the TCRdb copy is restricted to in-frame clones and leaves out a portion. The sample lists approximately 39,000 clones, 90% occurring once. Trimming took 1 base from V and 6 from J, leaving 12 bases between them. Per germline, CDR1 SGHAT and CDR2 FQNNGV. The CDR3 consists of 14 residues. The receptor was derived from a female donor with multiple sclerosis, enrolled in a pregnancy study. The sample in question was CD4+ T cells from peripheral blood mononuclear cells, obtained in the second trimester of pregnancy. The rearrangement joins TRBV11-2 to TRBJ1-1, with D hard to call. The CDR3 loop is CASSLGGNQAEAFF. The CDR3 DNA sequence: TGTGCCAGCAGCTTAGGAGGGAATCAAGCTGAAGCTTTCTTT.